These 10 T cell receptor beta chains originate from one sample sequenced in a study of T cell responses to AZD1222 COVID-19 vaccine. The assay was immunoSEQ multiplex PCR, and TCRdb's table has in-frame clones only and misses some. The table records some 94,000 clones, nearly 90% of them present only once. Sequenced material: peripheral blood, taken on day 0 of AZD1222 vaccination. These receptors were collected from an adult in good health.

This clone was counted a single time. The chain has TRBV9 and TRBJ2-3; D gene ambiguous. There are 13 residues in the CDR3. Germline V lookup: CDR1 SGDLS, CDR2 YYNGEE. V was pared by 0 bases and J by 2 bases, with 4 bases between. This CDR3 is CASSVDPTDTQYF. The CDR3 DNA sequence: TGTGCCAGCAGCGTAGATCCCACAGATACGCAGTATTTT. The full variable domain, completed using reference TRBV9 and TRBJ2-3, is DSGVTQTPKHLITATGQRVTLRCSPRSGDLSVYWYQQSLDQGLQFLIQYYNGEERAKGNILERFSAQQFPDLHSELNLSSLELGDSALYFCASSVDPTDTQYFGPGTRLTVL.

The V and J genes are TRBV2 and TRBJ2-1; D remains unclear. The CDR3 is 13 residues long. The V gene's germline CDR1 is SNHLY and CDR2 FYNNEI. V was clipped by 6 bases and J by 1 base, with 7 bases between them. The CDR3 loop is CASSVLSYNEQFF. CDR3 DNA sequence: TGTGCCAGCAGCGTTCTGTCCTACAATGAGCAGTTCTTC.

This chain uses TRBV6-5 with TRBJ2-7; tentatively, D is TRBD2 (5 bases). The CDR3 has 15 residues. From germline, CDR1 is MNHEY and CDR2 SVGAGI. The V end lost 6 bases, the J end lost 0 bases, and 15 bases lay between the germline ends. CDR3 coding DNA: TGTGCCAGCAGACCCCTCCTCCGGGACTCCTACGAGCAGTACTTC. Encoded protein: CASRPLLRDSYEQYF.

The CDR3 is CSVGGGYTF. The CDR3, as DNA: TGCAGCGTGGGAGGAGGCTACACCTTC. V gene TRBV29-1 combines with J gene TRBJ1-2; D gene unclear. The CDR3 consists of 9 residues. Per the germline V gene, CDR1 is SQVTM and CDR2 is ANQGSEA. Trimming cost V 6 bases and J 8 bases, with 7 bases left between them.

V is TRBV7-2 and J is TRBJ2-1; D gene unclear. Germline CDR1 SGHTA, CDR2 FQGNSA. The CDR3 spans 11 residues. V shed 3 bases and J shed 3 bases, with 0 bases lying between them. The CDR3 DNA is TGTGCCAGCAGCTTCTACAATGAGCAGTTCTTC. Translation gives CASSFYNEQFF.

The V call is TRBV13, the J call TRBJ2-3; a possible D gene is TRBD2 (5 bases). In germline, CDR1 is PRHDT, CDR2 FYEKMQ (reference sequence). CDR3 size: 16 residues. V lost 7 bases to trimming and J lost 0 bases, with 17 bases between them. The CDR3 DNA sequence: TGTGCCAGCACTCTAACGCGGGTAGCTAGCACAGATACGCAGTATTTT. Translated: CASTLTRVASTDTQYF.

V gene TRBV4-1 combines with J gene TRBJ2-3; TRBD2 agrees at 8 bases. The CDR3 is 17 amino acids. Germline CDR1 reads MGHRA; CDR2 reads YSYEKL. V shed 0 bases and J 1 base; nucleotides not matched to a gene: 6. CDR3 loop: CASSQDLRSGGTDTQYF. The CDR3, as DNA: TGCGCCAGCAGCCAAGATCTGCGTAGCGGGGGCACAGATACGCAGTATTTT.

The J gene is TRBJ2-3, the V gene TRBV27, with 9 bases that match TRBD1. Germline assignment: CDR1 MNHEY and CDR2 SMNVEV (reference sequence). With 1 base clipped from V and 6 bases from J, the junction kept 20 bases outside the gene matches. There are 20 residues in the CDR3. The CDR3 nucleotides read TGTGCCAGCAGTTTATTTCGAAGGGGGGGCCCCGGGACAGGGTCTGATACGCAGTATTTT. Amino acid sequence: CASSLFRRGGPGTGSDTQYF.

The rearrangement uses TRBV20-1 and TRBJ2-7; D unresolved. Germline V CDR1 and CDR2: DFQATT, SNEGSKA (reference sequence). V was clipped by 0 bases and J by 3 bases, with 0 bases between them. The length of the CDR3 is 10 residues. The CDR3 DNA sequence: TGCAGTGCTAGAGACTACGAGCAGTACGTC. Its protein is CSARDYEQYV.

The J gene is TRBJ1-1, the V gene TRBV12-3 or TRBV12-4; D remains unclear. Between the trimmed V and J ends, which lost 2 bases and 1 base, there was a span of 5 bases. CDR3 length: 13 residues. DNA of the CDR3: TGTGCCAGCAGTTTATTGCGGAACACTGAAGCTTTCTTT. This translates into CASSLLRNTEAFF.